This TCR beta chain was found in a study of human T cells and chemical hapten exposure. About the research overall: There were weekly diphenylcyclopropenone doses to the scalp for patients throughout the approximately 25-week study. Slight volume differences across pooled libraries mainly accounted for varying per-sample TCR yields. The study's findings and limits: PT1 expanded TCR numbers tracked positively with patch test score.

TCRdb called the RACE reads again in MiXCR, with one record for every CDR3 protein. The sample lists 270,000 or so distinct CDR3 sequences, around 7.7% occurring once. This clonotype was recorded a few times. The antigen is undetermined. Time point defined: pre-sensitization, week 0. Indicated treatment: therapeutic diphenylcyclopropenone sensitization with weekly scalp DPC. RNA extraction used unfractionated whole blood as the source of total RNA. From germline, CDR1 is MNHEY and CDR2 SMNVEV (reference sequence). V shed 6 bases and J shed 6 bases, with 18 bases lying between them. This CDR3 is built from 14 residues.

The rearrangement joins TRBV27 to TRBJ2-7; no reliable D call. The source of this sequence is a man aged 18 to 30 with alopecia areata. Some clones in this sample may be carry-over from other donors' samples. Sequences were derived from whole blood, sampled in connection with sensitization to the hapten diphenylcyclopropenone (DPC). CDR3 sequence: CASSIRAVFAEQYF. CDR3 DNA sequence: TGTGCCAGCAGCATCCGGGCCGTCTTCGCCGAGCAGTACTTC.